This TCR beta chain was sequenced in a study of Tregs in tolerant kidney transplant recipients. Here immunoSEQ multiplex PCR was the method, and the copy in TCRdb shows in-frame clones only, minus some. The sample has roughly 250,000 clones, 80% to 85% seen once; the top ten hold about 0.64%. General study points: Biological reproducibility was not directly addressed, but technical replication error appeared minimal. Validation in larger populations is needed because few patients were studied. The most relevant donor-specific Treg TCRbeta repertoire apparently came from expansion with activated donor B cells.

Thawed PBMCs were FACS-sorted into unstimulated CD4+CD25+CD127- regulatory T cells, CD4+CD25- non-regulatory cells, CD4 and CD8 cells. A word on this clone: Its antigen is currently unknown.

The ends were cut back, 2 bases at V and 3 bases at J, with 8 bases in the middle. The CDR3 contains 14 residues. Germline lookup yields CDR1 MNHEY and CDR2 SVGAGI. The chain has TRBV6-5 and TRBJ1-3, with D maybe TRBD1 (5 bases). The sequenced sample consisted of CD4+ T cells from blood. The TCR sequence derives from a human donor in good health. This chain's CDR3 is CASSYGGLGNTIYF. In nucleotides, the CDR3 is TGTGCCAGCAGTTACGGGGGACTTGGAAACACCATATATTTT.